A selection of T cell receptor beta chains follows, all from one sample in a study of cytomegalovirus exposure and HLA in healthy donors. Assay used: immunoSEQ multiplex PCR; TCRdb lists only in-frame clones, some missing. The sample consists of roughly 140,000 clones, 70% to 80% of them appearing once. Sequencing was done on a sample of PBMCs. The receptors shown here come from a human donor in good health. The conserved cysteine and the conserved F or W are not part of the CDR3 here. A D gene is named only where the DNA matches it firmly. Expanded clones are given a class, and other clones once, few, many or no size at all.

cdr3_aa,clone_size,d_call,v_call
ASSPRSGRGFEAF,-,-,TRBV7-9
ASSPRGLLDTGELF,-,-,TRBV7-9
ASSVAGALTDTQY,-,-,TRBV9
ASRRQESNQPQH,-,-,TRBV6-6
ASLRQGAFQDEAF,-,TRBD1,TRBV28
ASTSGGYNEQF,-,TRBD2,TRBV7-2
ASSTGLAGVSREQY,few,TRBD2,TRBV7-2
ASSTGGRTEAF,-,-,TRBV6-5
AWRDGLAGDHNEQF,-,TRBD2,TRBV30
ASRPGQLYNEQF,-,-,TRBV6-6
ASSLARTGVGGYT,-,TRBD1,TRBV7-8
ASSLERLNTEAF,few,-,TRBV5-4
ASSLLNGGIYGYT,-,-,TRBV5-8
ASSQHVPGGYGYT,-,-,TRBV4-1
ASSLVPDGFVEQY,-,-,TRBV11-2
ASSPYPYLREQY,-,-,TRBV27
ASSLTGASTGELF,-,TRBD1,TRBV6-6
ASSPPGQPNTGELF,few,TRBD1,TRBV18
ASSLWGGTSYNEQF,-,-,TRBV27
ASSLGLTRSTGELF,-,-,TRBV5-4
RGQLNTEAF,once,-,TRBV20-1
ASSRLAADTQY,-,TRBD2,TRBV7-2
ASSLGQSNQPQH,-,TRBD1,TRBV6-5
ASSARKQGQVSGANVLT,few,-,TRBV6-1
ASSPVPTGTEAF,-,-,TRBV18
ASSLGADLYEQY,-,-,TRBV7-9
ASRLPQGSGQPQH,-,-,TRBV28
ASSSGTGAQQPQH,-,TRBD1,TRBV7-8
ASLPRTGAGNEQF,-,TRBD1,TRBV7-9
ASSLQGGGTEAF,-,TRBD1,TRBV14
ASSSKSGRGETQY,few,TRBD2,TRBV5-4
ASSSRGPNEKLF,few,-,TRBV6-5
ASSENGGSPLH,-,-,TRBV6-4
ASSPPTTNEKLF,-,-,TRBV18
SVEDFKGQGETQY,-,TRBD1,TRBV29-1
ASSGTYPYNEQF,-,-,TRBV5-1
ASRRLADNEQF,-,TRBD2,TRBV4-1
ASSSLGLADYEQY,few,TRBD2,TRBV7-8